This TCR beta chain was recorded in a study of blood T cells in healthy people across ages. V lost 1 base to trimming and J lost 3 bases, with 10 bases between them. Germline CDR1 DFQATT, CDR2 SNEGSKA (reference sequence). This CDR3 is 14 amino acids long. Primers used in a second PCR of about 7 to 11 cycles were a sample-barcoded 5' primer and a J-beta primer mix. TCRdb recomputed calls from the 5' RACE reads with MiXCR, one row per CDR3 protein. The sample lists fewer than 2,000,000 distinct CDR3 sequences, 30% to 40% seen once, with roughly 24% in the top ten. This clonotype showed up just a few times.

Material for sequencing was blood. This clonotype originated in a human donor in good health. The chain carries TRBV20-1 and TRBJ2-1, with D possibly being TRBD1 (6 bases). The CDR3 sequence is CSARGTAIYNEQFF. Written as DNA, the CDR3 is TGCAGTGCTAGAGGGACAGCGATCTACAATGAGCAGTTCTTC.